Below are 10 T cell receptor beta chains sequenced from a single sample in a study of T-cell memory formation after mild COVID-19. A single record per CDR3 protein comes from TCRdb applying MiXCR to the 5' RACE reads. The sample has about 49,000 distinct CDR3 sequences, roughly a quarter seen once. The sequencing sample was made of PBMCs or a T cell subset sorted from them (not recorded which). The receptors were sampled from a man between 18 and 35 years old who had mild COVID-19 (a few samples of this study predate the infection). Cell type and time point are not known.

This clonotype came up many times. The gene calls are TRBV5-1 and TRBJ1-4; no clear D gene. V lost 0 bases and J lost 0, with 6 bases in between. Germline CDR1 is SGHRS and CDR2 is YFSETQ. This CDR3 has 15 amino acids. CDR3 nucleotide sequence: TGCGCCAGCAGCTTGGTCGGGACAACTAATGAAAAACTGTTTTTT. This translates into CASSLVGTTNEKLFF.

The chain uses TRBV7-9 and TRBJ2-2; D call uncertain. The V gene's germline CDR1 is SEHNR and CDR2 FQNEAQ (reference sequence). Trimming shortened V by 5 bases and J by 8 bases, and 6 bases separated the two germline ends. CDR3 size: 11 residues. CDR3 DNA: TGTGCCAGCAGCGGGTTAGGGGAGCTGTTTTTT. It yields the protein CASSGLGELFF.

This chain uses TRBV12-3 or TRBV12-4 with TRBJ1-1, with D possibly being TRBD1 (5 bases). V lost 1 base and J lost 6, with 9 bases in between. The CDR3 runs to 13 residues. This CDR3 is CASSLGGFAEAFF. As DNA, the CDR3 is TGTGCCAGCAGTTTAGGGGGCTTTGCTGAAGCTTTCTTT.

The J gene is TRBJ2-7, the V gene TRBV20-1; D possibly corresponds to TRBD1 (6 bases). The V end lost 5 bases, the J end lost 5 bases, and 13 bases lay between the germline ends. The CDR3 runs 12 residues. Germline V CDR1 and CDR2: DFQATT, SNEGSKA (reference sequence). CDR3 in DNA: TGCAGTGCTTTTGACAGGTGGAACGAGCAGTACGTC. Amino acid sequence: CSAFDRWNEQYV.

The V call is TRBV4-1, the J call TRBJ2-3, with 7 nucleotides matching TRBD1. The CDR3 is made up of 16 amino acids. The germline V gene has CDR1 MGHRA and CDR2 YSYEKL. With V trimmed by 4 bases and J by 4 bases, 11 bases remained unmatched. The CDR3 here is CASSPPPTGFADTQYF. The CDR3 nucleotides read TGCGCCAGCAGCCCACCCCCGACAGGGTTTGCAGATACGCAGTATTTT.

This clonotype was counted between two and nine times. The chain recombines TRBV20-1 with TRBJ1-6; possible D gene TRBD1, 5 bases. Germline CDR1 is DFQATT and CDR2 is SNEGSKA (reference sequence). The ends were cut back, 2 bases at V and 11 bases at J, with 10 bases in the middle. The CDR3 has 12 amino acids. CDR3 sequence: CSARRGGAPLHF. The CDR3 nucleotides are TGCAGTGCTAGACGGGGCGGGGCACCCCTCCACTTT.

This clonotype was seen ten or more times. This CDR3 is CASRGDRGSGDTQYF. The CDR3 bases are TGTGCCAGCAGGGGGGACAGGGGATCCGGGGATACGCAGTATTTT. The gene calls are TRBV2 and TRBJ2-3; TRBD1 agrees at 10 bases. The trim removed 6 bases at V and 6 bases at J, leaving 9 bases unmatched. The CDR3 is 15 residues long. The V gene's germline CDR1 is SNHLY and CDR2 FYNNEI. The whole variable domain, remainder taken from reference TRBV2 and TRBJ2-3, is EPEVTQTPSHQVTQMGQEVILRCVPISNHLYFYWYRQILGQKVEFLVSFYNNEISEKSEIFDDQFSVERPDGSNFTLKIRSTKLEDSAMYFCASRGDRGSGDTQYFGPGTRLTVL.

This clonotype was detected only a few times. V is TRBV6-5 and J is TRBJ2-5; D call uncertain. This CDR3 has 13 amino acids. V gave up 3 bases and J gave up 1 base, with 6 bases separating them. Germline lookup yields CDR1 MNHEY and CDR2 SVGAGI. The CDR3 spells CASSYGFQETQYF. CDR3 nucleotide sequence: TGTGCCAGCAGTTATGGATTCCAAGAGACCCAGTACTTC.

The V call is TRBV9, the J call TRBJ1-1; 7 bases map to TRBD1. CDR1 is SGDLS, CDR2 YYNGEE, per germline. The CDR3 runs 14 residues. V shed 2 bases, J shed 1 base, and the junction held 2 bases outside the gene matches. Here the CDR3 DNA reads TGTGCCAGCAGCGTGGGGACAGCGAACACTGAAGCTTTCTTT. It yields the protein CASSVGTANTEAFF.

This clonotype came up many times. The V gene is TRBV7-8, the J gene TRBJ2-3; TRBD2 agrees at 8 bases. Losses at the gene ends were 5 bases for V and 2 bases for J; bases not matched to a gene: 6. In germline, CDR1 is SGHVS, CDR2 FQNEAQ. This CDR3 spans 15 amino acids. The CDR3 region is CASSPGLANTDTQYF. CDR3 DNA: TGTGCCAGCAGCCCCGGACTAGCTAACACAGATACGCAGTATTTT.